This T cell receptor (beta chain) was sequenced in a study of T cells in Graves' hyperthyroidism and ophthalmopathy. Study-wide background: The authors collected peripheral blood at initial diagnosis, before any treatment.

Template material for amplifying TCR beta CDR3 regions consisted of RNA transcripts. RT-PCR in the first round (using the HTBI primer set) targeted the TCR CDR3. TCRdb reanalysed the multiplex PCR reads using MiXCR and keeps one entry per CDR3 protein. The sample has about 610,000 distinct CDR3 sequences; roughly 14% are singletons. Patients with ophthalmopathy all had a Clinical Activity Score of at least 3, a NOSPECS grade of at least 4 and duration under 3 months. The PBMCs were taken from 10 ml of fresh peripheral blood. Overall study results and limits: Most thyroid clonotypes expanded above 0.001 were also detected in blood.

Germline-derived CDR1 and CDR2 are SGHRS and YFSETQ. J gave up 2 bases and V 0 bases, and 5 bases lay outside the gene matches. The CDR3 covers 15 residues. This clonotype came up a few times. The antigen remains unidentified. This chain uses TRBV5-1 with TRBJ2-7, with 7 bases identical to TRBD1. Sequences were obtained from blood. The sequence derives from a woman in her thirties or forties with Graves' ophthalmopathy. For the CDR3, the DNA is TGCGCCAGCAGCTTGGCCGGGACAGCAGCCTACGAGCAGTACTTC. Protein product: CASSLAGTAAYEQYF.